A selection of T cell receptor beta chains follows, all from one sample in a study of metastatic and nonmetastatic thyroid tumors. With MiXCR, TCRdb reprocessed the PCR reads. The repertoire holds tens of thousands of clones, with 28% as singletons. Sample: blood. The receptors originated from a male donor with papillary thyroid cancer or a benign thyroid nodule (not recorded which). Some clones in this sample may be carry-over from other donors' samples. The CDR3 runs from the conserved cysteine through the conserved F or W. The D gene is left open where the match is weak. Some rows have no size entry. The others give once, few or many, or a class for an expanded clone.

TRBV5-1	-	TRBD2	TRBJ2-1	TGCGCCAGCAGCCATGGGACTAGCGGAGAGCAGTTCTTC	CASSHGTSGEQFF
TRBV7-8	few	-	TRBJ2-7	TGTGCCAGCAGCCCCCTAATCTACGAGCAGTACTTC	CASSPLIYEQYF
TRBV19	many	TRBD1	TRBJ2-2	TGTGCCAGTAGTCCTTACCGGGACAGGGGTGACGGGGAGCTGTTTTTT	CASSPYRDRGDGELFF
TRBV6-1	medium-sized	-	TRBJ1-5	TGTGCCAGCAGTTCCGGCAATCAGCCCCAGCATTTT	CASSSGNQPQHF
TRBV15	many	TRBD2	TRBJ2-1	TGTGCCACCAGCCTGGGACTAGCGGAAAACAATGAGCAGTTCTTC	CATSLGLAENNEQFF
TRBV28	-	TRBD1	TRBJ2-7	TGTGCCAGCAGTTTATTTTCAGGGGGTCGGTCCTACGAGCAGTACTTC	CASSLFSGGRSYEQYF
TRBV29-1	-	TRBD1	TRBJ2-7	TGCAGCGTGAAGGGACAGGGGGCCAACGAGCAGTACTTC	CSVKGQGANEQYF
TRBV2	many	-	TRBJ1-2	TGTGCCAGCAGGGGAAAAGGGCCAGCCCCACTGAACTATGGCTACACCTTC	CASRGKGPAPLNYGYTF
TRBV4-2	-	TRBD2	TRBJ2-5	TGTGCCAGCAGCCAAGATCACCTAGCGGGAAACCAAGAGACCCAGTACTTC	CASSQDHLAGNQETQYF
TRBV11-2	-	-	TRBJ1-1	TGTGCCAGCAGCTCGGACCCCAACACTGAAGCTTTCTTT	CASSSDPNTEAFF
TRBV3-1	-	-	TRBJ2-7	TGTGCCAGCAGCCCCAGGGAACTCTCCTACGAGCAGTACTTC	CASSPRELSYEQYF
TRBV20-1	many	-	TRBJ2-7	TGCAGTGCTAGAGATCGCCAGACGTGGCAGTACTTC	CSARDRQTWQYF
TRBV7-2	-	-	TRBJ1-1	TGTGCCAGCAGCCCGACAGGACTTGAAGCTTTCTTT	CASSPTGLEAFF
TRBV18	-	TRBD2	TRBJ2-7	TGTGCCAGCTCACCAGATCCTAGCGGGAGTACCAACTTC	CASSPDPSGSTNF
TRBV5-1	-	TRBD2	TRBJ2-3	TGCGCCAGCAGCTTTAGCGGGAGTGCAGATACGCAGTATTTT	CASSFSGSADTQYF
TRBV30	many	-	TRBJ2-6	TGTGCCTGGAGTATGGACGGGGCCAACGTCCTGACTTTC	CAWSMDGANVLTF
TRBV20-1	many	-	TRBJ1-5	TGCAGTGCCCCCCTTGGGGGGGCGGCTCAGCCCCAGCATTTT	CSAPLGGAAQPQHF
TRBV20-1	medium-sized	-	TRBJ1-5	TGCAGTGCTAGAGATCGGCCAGCAACGAGTCAGCCCCAGCATTTT	CSARDRPATSQPQHF
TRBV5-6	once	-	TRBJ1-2	TGTGCCAGCAGGGATTGGGGGGGACGGGAAGGCTATGGCTACACCTTC	CASRDWGGREGYGYTF
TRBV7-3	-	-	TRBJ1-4	TGTGCCAGCAGCTTCCGGGAGGGTGAAAAACTGTTTTTT	CASSFREGEKLFF
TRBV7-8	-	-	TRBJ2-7	TGTGCCAGCAGCGGTACGGGGTGGGAGCAGTACTTC	CASSGTGWEQYF
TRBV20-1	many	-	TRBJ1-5	TGCAGTGCTAGACGGAGGGACGCCCAGCCCCAGCATTTT	CSARRRDAQPQHF
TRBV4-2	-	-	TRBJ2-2	TGTTCCAGCAGCCAGGCCGCAGGGGACGGGGAGCTGTTTTTT	CSSSQAAGDGELFF